This TCR beta chain was observed in a study of T cells in Graves' hyperthyroidism and ophthalmopathy (dated by TCRdb to the late 2010s). As for the study more broadly: Peripheral blood samples were taken at the time of initial diagnosis, prior to any treatment. TCR V-J signatures able to tell the groups apart were searched for in a discovery cohort of 90 to 100 patients, of whom around 42 had Graves' ophthalmopathy and roughly 58 had stable Graves' hyperthyroidism. An independent validation cohort of about 20 hyperthyroidism patients and 17 patients who later progressed to ophthalmopathy tested prospective prediction of ophthalmopathy. The 100 discovery patients were randomly divided into training and test sets at a 7:3 ratio. In about 6 Graves' hyperthyroidism patients, the study also compared T-cell repertoires from thyroid tissue with T-cell repertoires from blood. Once sampling was done, hyperthyroidism patients were given methimazole at a starting dose of 30 mg daily, whereas ophthalmopathy patients were given high-dose intravenous methylprednisolone. TCR Vbeta CDR3 sequencing of 135 peripheral blood samples (43 ophthalmopathy, under 80 hyperthyroidism and approximately 17 progressor patients) is reported in the paper.

On the study overall, not on this receptor specifically: During validation, the model predicted progression to ophthalmopathy a median of roughly six months ahead of onset, with approximately 71% sensitivity and 72% to 85% specificity. Ophthalmopathy was separated from stable hyperthyroidism by a 13 V-J signature model, with over 85% sensitivity and around 81% specificity obtained in cross-validation and 80%/75% obtained in testing. Most expanded thyroid clonotypes (frequency above 0.001) were also detected in blood, a finding suggesting that blood repertoires may reflect thyroid immune responses. No statistical method was used to set the sample size in advance, and investigators knew the group allocation.

Amplification of TCR beta CDR3 regions was carried out from RNA transcripts. For the first round of RT-PCR on the TCR CDR3, the HTBI primer set was used together with the Qiagen OneStep RT-PCR kit. Libraries were constructed in a second round of multiplex PCR, after which size selection and purification were carried out. Libraries were sequenced paired-end with 100 bp reads on an Illumina HiSeq2000. The authors processed their data as follows. SOAPnuke was used to process the raw data, throwing out any read that contained adapters or uncalled bases, had a mean Phred below 15, or lacked an exact constant-primer or identifier match. COPE v1.2.5 was used to merge high-quality paired reads, and clonotypes were defined as unique nucleotide sequences. MiTCR v1.1 was used to align the clonotypes against IMGT TRBV, TRBD and TRBJ reference segments. Only V-J combinations with frequency above 0.0001, covering roughly 99% of repertoires, were analysed. A TCS score was defined as the ratio of F50 (clonal expansion) to E x V (chaos), with BLOSUM62-based TCRdist applied between CDR3 peptides within each V-J. Welch's t-statistics and random forest reduced 514 V-J features to under 15, which were used in a naive Bayes classifier (R e1071). The public reads were quality trimmed at Q25 with fastp and then assembled into clones with MiXCR by TCRdb, keeping productive beta chains. Every entry covers one CDR3 protein and lists the most common genes and DNA from its rows. TCRdb's processing, not the study's, gives the V and J calls here. Counted in this sample were 700,000 or so distinct CDR3 sequences; about a sixth of them appeared once. The ten largest clones represent under 8.5% of the sample.

For this clonotype: Its target antigen remains unknown. No much larger clonotype is one base removed from it; base qualities were not supplied.

Graves' hyperthyroidism was defined as stable when no progression to ophthalmopathy occurred over 18 months of follow-up. Hyperthyroidism patients were aged 18 to 65 years and newly diagnosed, with disease duration of less than 2 months. The study excluded patients with uncontrolled infections, other autoimmune diseases, pregnancy or lactation. Diagnoses were established on the basis of clinical symptoms, serum thyroxine and TRAb, thyroid ultrasound, and orbital computed tomography. PBMCs were isolated from about 10 ml of fresh peripheral blood by Ficoll-Paque density gradient centrifugation. Total RNA was extracted with Trizol reagent, and quality was checked on an Agilent 2100 Bioanalyzer. Material: blood. The origin of this receptor is a man younger than 30 with Graves' hyperthyroidism.

CDR3 region: CASSSGLAVEGELFF. In nucleotide form, the sequence is TGTGCCAGTAGTTCGGGACTAGCGGTCGAAGGGGAGCTGTTTTTT. The rearrangement combines TRBV19 with TRBJ2-2, and 11 bases in between align with TRBD2. From the germline V gene (reference sequence), CDR1 is LNHDA and CDR2 is SQIVND. The junction shows trimming of 5 bases on V and 8 bases on J, and the gene matches do not reach 7 bases of it. Measured from the cysteine to the phenylalanine, the CDR3 is 15 residues long. The kept DNA is CDR3 alone, 45 bases in frame from the first base.